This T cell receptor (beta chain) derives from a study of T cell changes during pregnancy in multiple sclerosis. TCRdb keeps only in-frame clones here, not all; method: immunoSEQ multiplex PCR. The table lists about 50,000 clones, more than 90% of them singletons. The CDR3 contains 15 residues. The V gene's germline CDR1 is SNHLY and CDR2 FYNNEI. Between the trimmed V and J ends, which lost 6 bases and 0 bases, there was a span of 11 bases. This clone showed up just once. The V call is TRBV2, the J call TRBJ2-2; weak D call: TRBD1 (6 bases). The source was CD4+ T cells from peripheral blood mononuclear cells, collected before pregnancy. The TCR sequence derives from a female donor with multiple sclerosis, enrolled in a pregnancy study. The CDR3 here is CASRMDSANTGELFF. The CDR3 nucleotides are TGTGCCAGCAGGATGGACAGCGCGAACACCGGGGAGCTGTTTTTT.